Here is one T cell receptor beta chain with its context. What it binds is not known. The data derive from a study of T cells after yellow fever vaccination. Whole-study results and caveats: Abundant clonotypes from the bulk population could get into FACS-sorted repertoires as contaminants.

5'RACE template switching generated TCR cDNA, adding a universal primer site and UMIs. TCRdb fed the 5' RACE reads into MiXCR, producing one record per CDR3 protein. This table has about 180,000 distinct CDR3 sequences, about 6% appearing once. Germline loops: CDR1 SQVTM, CDR2 ANQGSEA. CDR3 length: 14 residues. V shed 6 bases and J shed 1 base, with 15 bases lying between them. The sample in question was CD4+ T cells sorted from PBMCs, obtained on the day of the first yellow fever vaccination. The chain couples TRBV29-1 to TRBJ1-2, with a weak D call TRBD1 (5 bases). The clonotype was recovered from a man between 18 and 35 years old who received the YFV17D yellow fever vaccine. CDR3 residues: CSVAMGRNNYGYTF. CDR3 sequence (DNA): TGCAGCGTAGCCATGGGACGGAATAACTATGGCTACACCTTC.